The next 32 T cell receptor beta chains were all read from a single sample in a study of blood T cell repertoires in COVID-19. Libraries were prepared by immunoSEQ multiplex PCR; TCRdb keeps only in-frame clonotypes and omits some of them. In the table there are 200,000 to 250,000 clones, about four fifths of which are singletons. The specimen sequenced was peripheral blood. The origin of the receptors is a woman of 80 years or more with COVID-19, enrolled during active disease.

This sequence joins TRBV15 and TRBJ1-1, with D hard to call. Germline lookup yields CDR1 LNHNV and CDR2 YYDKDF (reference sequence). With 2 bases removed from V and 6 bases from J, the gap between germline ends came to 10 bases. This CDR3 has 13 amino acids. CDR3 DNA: TGTGCCACCAGCAGACCGCCTAGCCCTGAAGCTTTCTTT. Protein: CATSRPPSPEAFF.

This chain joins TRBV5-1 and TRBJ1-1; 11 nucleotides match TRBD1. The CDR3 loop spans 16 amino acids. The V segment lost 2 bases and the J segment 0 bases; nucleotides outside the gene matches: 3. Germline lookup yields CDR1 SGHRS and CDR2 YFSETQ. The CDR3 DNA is TGCGCCAGCAGCTTAGGGACAGGGGGATTGAACACTGAAGCTTTCTTT. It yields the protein CASSLGTGGLNTEAFF.

CDR3: CASYKGETQYF. The CDR3 DNA is TGTGCCAGCTACAAGGGGGAGACCCAGTACTTC. The chain combines TRBV6-1 with TRBJ2-5; possible D gene TRBD1, 5 bases. Looked up from germline, CDR1 is MNHNS and CDR2 is SASEGT. The CDR3 spans 11 residues. Trimming took off 8 bases at V and 5 bases at J, with 9 bases between the two ends.

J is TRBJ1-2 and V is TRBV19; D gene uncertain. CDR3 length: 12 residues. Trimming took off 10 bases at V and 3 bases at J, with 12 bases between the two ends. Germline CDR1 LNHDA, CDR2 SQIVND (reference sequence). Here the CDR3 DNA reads TGTGCCATCACCCACAAAGACTATGGCTACACCTTC. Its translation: CAITHKDYGYTF.

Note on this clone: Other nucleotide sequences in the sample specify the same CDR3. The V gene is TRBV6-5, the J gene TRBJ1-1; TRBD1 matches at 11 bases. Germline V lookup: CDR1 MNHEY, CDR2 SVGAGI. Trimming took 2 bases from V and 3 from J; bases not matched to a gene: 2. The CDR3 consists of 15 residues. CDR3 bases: TGTGCCAGCAGTTACGGGGACAGGGGGGACACTGAAGCTTTCTTT. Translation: CASSYGDRGDTEAFF.

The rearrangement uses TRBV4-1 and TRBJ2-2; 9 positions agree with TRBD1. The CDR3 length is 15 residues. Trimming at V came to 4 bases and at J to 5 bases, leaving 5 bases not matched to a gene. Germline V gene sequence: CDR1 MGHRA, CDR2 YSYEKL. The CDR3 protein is CASSLTGTGTGELFF. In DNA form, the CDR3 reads TGCGCCAGCAGCCTAACCGGGACAGGGACCGGGGAGCTGTTTTTT.

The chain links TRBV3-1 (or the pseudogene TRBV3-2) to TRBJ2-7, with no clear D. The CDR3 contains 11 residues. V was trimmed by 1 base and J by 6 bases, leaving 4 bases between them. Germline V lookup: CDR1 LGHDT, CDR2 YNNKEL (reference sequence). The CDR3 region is CASSQAFEQYF. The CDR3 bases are TGTGCCAGCAGCCAAGCTTTCGAGCAGTACTTC.

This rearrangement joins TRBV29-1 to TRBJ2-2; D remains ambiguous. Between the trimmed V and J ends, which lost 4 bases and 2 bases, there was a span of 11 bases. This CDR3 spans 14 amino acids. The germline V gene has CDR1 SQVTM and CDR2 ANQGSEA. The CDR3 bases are TGCAGCGTTGCGCCAGACATTAACACCGGGGAGCTGTTTTTT. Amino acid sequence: CSVAPDINTGELFF.

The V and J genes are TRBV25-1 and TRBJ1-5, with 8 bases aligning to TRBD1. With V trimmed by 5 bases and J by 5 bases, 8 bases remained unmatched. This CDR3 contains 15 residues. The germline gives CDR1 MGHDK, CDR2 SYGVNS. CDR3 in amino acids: CASSPRQGWDQPQHF. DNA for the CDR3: TGTGCCAGCAGTCCAAGACAGGGGTGGGATCAGCCCCAGCATTTT.

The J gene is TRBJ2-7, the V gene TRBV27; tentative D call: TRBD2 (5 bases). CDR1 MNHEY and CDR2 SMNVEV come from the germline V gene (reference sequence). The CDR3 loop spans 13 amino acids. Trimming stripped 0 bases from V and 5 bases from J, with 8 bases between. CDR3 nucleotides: TGTGCCAGCAGTTTATCGAACGGGGACGAGCAGTACTTC. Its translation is CASSLSNGDEQYF.

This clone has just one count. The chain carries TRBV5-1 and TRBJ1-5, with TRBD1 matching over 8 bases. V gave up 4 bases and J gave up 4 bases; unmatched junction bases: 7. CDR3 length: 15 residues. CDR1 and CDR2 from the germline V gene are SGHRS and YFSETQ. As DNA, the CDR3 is TGCGCCAGCAGCCTCGGACAGGGACTAAATCAGCCCCAGCATTTT. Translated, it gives CASSLGQGLNQPQHF.

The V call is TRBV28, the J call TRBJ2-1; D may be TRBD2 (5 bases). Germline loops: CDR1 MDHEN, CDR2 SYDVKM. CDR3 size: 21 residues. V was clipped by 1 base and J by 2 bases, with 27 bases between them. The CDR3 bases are TGTGCCAGCAGTTTATACCATCCGGGGTTCGGGGATTTCCCCACCTACAATGAGCAGTTCTTC. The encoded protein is CASSLYHPGFGDFPTYNEQFF.

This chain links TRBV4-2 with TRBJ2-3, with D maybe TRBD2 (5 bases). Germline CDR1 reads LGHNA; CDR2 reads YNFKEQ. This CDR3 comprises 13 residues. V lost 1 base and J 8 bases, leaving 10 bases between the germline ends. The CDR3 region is CASSQVSDFTQYF. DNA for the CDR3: TGTGCCAGCAGCCAAGTTTCGGACTTTACGCAGTATTTT.

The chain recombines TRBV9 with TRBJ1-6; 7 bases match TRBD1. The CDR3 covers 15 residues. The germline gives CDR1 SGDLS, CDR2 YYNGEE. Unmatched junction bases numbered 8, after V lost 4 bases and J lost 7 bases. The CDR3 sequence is CASSPRTGVNSPLHF. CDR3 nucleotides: TGTGCCAGCAGCCCGCGGACAGGAGTAAATTCACCCCTCCACTTT.

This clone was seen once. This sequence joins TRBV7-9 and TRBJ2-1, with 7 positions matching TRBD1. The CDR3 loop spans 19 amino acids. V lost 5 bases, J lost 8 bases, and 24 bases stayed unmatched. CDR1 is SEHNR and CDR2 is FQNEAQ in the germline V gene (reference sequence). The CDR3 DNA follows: TGTGCCAGCAGCCCATCAACAGGGGCCCGGCGGATTCAACGGGATGAGCAGTTCTTC. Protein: CASSPSTGARRIQRDEQFF.

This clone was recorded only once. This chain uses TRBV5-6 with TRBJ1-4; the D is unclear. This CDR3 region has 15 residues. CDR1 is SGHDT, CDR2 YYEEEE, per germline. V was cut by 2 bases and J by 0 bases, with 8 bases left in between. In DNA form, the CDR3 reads TGTGCCAGCAGCTTAAGAGGGTCAACTAATGAAAAACTGTTTTTT. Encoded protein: CASSLRGSTNEKLFF.

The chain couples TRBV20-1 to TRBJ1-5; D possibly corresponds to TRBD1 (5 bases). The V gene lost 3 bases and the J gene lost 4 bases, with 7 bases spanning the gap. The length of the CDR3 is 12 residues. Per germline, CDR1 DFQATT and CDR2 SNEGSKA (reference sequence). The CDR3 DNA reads TGCAGTGCTAGTAAGGGGAATCAGCCCCAGCATTTT. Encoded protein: CSASKGNQPQHF.

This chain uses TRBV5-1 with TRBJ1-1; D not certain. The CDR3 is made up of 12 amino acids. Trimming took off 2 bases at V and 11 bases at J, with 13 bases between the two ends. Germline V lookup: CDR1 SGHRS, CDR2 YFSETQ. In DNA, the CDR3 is TGCGCCAGCAGCTTAGCCGGGGTGGCGGCTTTCTTT. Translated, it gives CASSLAGVAAFF.

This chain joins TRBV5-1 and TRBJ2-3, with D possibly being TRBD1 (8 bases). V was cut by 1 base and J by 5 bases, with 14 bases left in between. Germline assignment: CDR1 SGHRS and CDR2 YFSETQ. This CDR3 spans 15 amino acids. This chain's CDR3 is CASSLLQGEGDTQYF. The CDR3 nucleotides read TGCGCCAGCAGCTTGTTACAGGGGGAGGGAGATACGCAGTATTTT.

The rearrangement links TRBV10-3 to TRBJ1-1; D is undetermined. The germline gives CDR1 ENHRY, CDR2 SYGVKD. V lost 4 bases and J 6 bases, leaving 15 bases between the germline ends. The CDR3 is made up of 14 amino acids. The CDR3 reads CAISASGGFAEAFF. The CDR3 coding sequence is TGTGCCATCAGTGCCTCGGGAGGGTTCGCTGAAGCTTTCTTT.

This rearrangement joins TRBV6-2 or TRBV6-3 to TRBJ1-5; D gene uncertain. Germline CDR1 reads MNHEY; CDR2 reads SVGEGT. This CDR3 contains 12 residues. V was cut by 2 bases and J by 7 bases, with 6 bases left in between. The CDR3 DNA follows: TGTGCCAGCAGTTACGGTGGCCAGCCCCAGCATTTT. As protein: CASSYGGQPQHF.

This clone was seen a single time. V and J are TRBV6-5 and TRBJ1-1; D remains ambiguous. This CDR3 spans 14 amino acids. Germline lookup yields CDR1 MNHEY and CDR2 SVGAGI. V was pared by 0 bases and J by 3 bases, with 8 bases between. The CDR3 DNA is TGTGCCAGCAGTTACTCCTCCACGGACACTGAAGCTTTCTTT. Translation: CASSYSSTDTEAFF.

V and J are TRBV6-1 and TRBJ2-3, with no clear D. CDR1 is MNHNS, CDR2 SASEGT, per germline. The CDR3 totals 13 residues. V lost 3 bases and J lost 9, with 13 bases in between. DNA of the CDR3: TGTGCCAGCAGTGAGGGCCCGCTTGGCACGCAGTATTTT. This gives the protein CASSEGPLGTQYF.

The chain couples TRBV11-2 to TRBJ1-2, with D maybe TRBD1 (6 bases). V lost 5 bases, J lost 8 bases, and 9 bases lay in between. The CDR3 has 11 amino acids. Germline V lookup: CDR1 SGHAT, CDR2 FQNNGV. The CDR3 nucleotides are TGTGCCAGCAGCGGGGGGGCCGGCTACACCTTC. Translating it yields CASSGGAGYTF.

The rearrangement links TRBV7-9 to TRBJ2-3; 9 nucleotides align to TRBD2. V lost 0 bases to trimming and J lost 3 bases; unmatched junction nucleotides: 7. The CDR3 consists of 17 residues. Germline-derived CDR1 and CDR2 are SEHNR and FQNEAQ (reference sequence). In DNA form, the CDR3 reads TGTGCCAGCAGCTTAGCGGAGCCTAGCGGGGCGACAGATACGCAGTATTTT. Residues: CASSLAEPSGATDTQYF.

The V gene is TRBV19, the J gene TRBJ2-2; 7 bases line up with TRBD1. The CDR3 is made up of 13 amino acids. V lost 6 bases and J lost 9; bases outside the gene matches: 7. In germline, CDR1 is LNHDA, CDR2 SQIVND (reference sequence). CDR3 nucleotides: TGTGCCAGTAGGAAGACAGGGACCCGGGAGCTGTTTTTT. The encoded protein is CASRKTGTRELFF.

CDR3 sequence: CASSLMGQGAVKLFF. Written as DNA, the CDR3 is TGTGCCAGCAGTTTAATGGGACAGGGGGCCGTAAAACTGTTTTTT. The V gene is TRBV28, the J gene TRBJ1-4, with 12 positions matching TRBD1. The CDR3 runs 15 residues. CDR1 is MDHEN and CDR2 is SYDVKM in the germline V gene. Trimming at V came to 2 bases and at J to 10 bases, leaving 5 bases not matched to a gene. Full variable domain (remainder filled in from reference TRBV28 and TRBJ1-4): DVKVTQSSRYLVKRTGEKVFLECVQDMDHENMFWYRQDPGLGLRLIYFSYDVKMKEKGDIPEGYSVSREKKERFSLILESASTNQTSMYLCASSLMGQGAVKLFFGSGTQLSVL.

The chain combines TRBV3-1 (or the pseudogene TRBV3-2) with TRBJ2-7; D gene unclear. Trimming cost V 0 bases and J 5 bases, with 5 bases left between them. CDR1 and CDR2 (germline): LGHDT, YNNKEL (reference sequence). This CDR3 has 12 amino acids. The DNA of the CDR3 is TGTGCCAGCAGCCAAGATCCCAACGAGCAGTACTTC. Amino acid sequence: CASSQDPNEQYF.

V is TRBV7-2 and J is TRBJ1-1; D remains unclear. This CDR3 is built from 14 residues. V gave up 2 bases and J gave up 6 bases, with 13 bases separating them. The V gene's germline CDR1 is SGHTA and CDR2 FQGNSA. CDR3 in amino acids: CASSLSLGVSEAFF. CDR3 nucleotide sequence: TGTGCCAGCAGCTTAAGTTTGGGAGTTTCTGAAGCTTTCTTT.

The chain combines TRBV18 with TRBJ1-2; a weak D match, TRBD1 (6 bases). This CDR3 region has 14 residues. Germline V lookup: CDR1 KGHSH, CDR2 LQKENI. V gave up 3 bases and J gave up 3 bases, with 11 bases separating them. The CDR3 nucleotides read TGTGCCAGCTCACCTTTGGGGGCGGACTATGGCTACACCTTC. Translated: CASSPLGADYGYTF.

DNA of the CDR3: TGTGCCACCGGAGAAAAAGATAGCAATCAGCCCCAGCATTTT. Amino acid sequence: CATGEKDSNQPQHF. The chain links TRBV6-5 to TRBJ1-5; unclear D gene. CDR1 is MNHEY, CDR2 SVGAGI, per germline. The V and J ends lost 10 bases and 0 bases respectively, with 13 bases between them. The CDR3 extends over 14 amino acids.

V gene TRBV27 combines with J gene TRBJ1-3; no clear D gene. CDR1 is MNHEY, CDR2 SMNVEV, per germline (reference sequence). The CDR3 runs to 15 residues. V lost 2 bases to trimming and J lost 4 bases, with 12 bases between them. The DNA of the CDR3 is TGTGCCAGCAGTTTAGGGTGGAGAGCCGGAAACACCATATATTTT. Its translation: CASSLGWRAGNTIYF.